This T cell receptor (beta chain) was recovered during a study of cytomegalovirus exposure and HLA in healthy donors. Study at large: Earlier, 150 million to 200 million T cells were analyzed, and more than 100 million unique TCR beta sequences were found among them. Within the Caucasian-associated ancestry cluster were 81% of the roughly 400 genotyped donors.

Findings and caveats of the study: CMV serostatus alone was available as immune exposure information.

60 Vbeta and 13 Jbeta primers were used in PCR. The method was immunoSEQ multiplex PCR; TCRdb's version includes in-frame clones alone and lacks a portion of them. Counted here are roughly 120,000 clones, 60% to 75% occurring once; the ten biggest clones make up roughly 3%. The germline V gene encodes CDR1 MNHEY and CDR2 SMNVEV (reference sequence). This CDR3 contains 14 residues. The ends were cut back, 6 bases at V and 4 bases at J, with 12 bases in the middle. This clone was detected only a few times. What it binds is not known. The chain has TRBV27 and TRBJ1-4, with D possibly matching TRBD1 (5 bases). The receptor's source is a woman aged 40 to 50 in good health and CMV-seropositive. Sequenced input: PBMCs. CDR3 nucleotides: TGTGCCAGCAGACCTGGGGGGGTTAATGAAAAACTGTTTTTT. It yields the protein CASRPGGVNEKLFF. Full variable domain (rest looked up from reference TRBV27 and TRBJ1-4): EAQVTQNPRYLITVTGKKLTVTCSQNMNHEYMSWYRQDPGLGLRQIYYSMNVEVTDKGDVPEGYKVSRKEKRNFPLILESPSPNQTSLYFCASRPGGVNEKLFFGSGTQLSVL.